The 17 T cell receptor beta chains reported below all come from one sample, sequenced in a study of T cells expressing NK-cell markers. TCRdb reprocessed the 5' RACE reads and stores each CDR3 protein as one record, lacking DNA. The table lists fewer than 400,000 distinct CDR3 sequences. Sequenced material: blood T cells: a sorted CD56 or NKG2C T cell subset, CD4+ or CD8+ T cells, or bulk PBMC T cells (not recorded which). These receptor sequences come from a man aged 18-75 years in good health.

V usage is TRBV5-4 and J usage is TRBJ2-5; TCRdb gives TRBD2 as the D gene, but with no DNA this cannot be confirmed. CDR1 SGHNT and CDR2 YYREEE come from the germline V gene (reference sequence). This CDR3 has 15 residues. The CDR3 here is CASSHLAGGRVTQYF.

V and J are TRBV20-1 and TRBJ1-6; without DNA, the TCRdb call of TRBD1 cannot be checked. The germline CDR1 and CDR2 sequences are DFQATT and SNEGSKA (reference sequence). The CDR3 is 13 residues long. This chain's CDR3 is CSAREDRGAPLHF.

This sequence joins TRBV7-8 and TRBJ2-1; TCRdb's assignment of TRBD2 cannot be checked, as there is no DNA. Germline V gene sequence: CDR1 SGHVS, CDR2 FQNEAQ. The CDR3 is made up of 16 amino acids. The CDR3 reads CASSLGVVAGLQGQFF. The variable domain in full, completed from reference TRBV7-8 and TRBJ2-1, reads GAGVSQSPRYKVAKRGQDVALRCDPISGHVSLFWYQQALGQGPEFLTYFQNEAQLDKSGLPSDRFFAERPEGSVSTLKIQRTQQEDSAVYLCASSLGVVAGLQGQFFGPGTRLTVL.

This chain uses TRBV12-3 or TRBV12-4 with TRBJ1-1; without DNA, the TCRdb call of TRBD1 cannot be checked. The CDR3 runs to 17 residues. The chain's CDR3 is CASRPDRRASKVAEAFF.

The chain couples TRBV5-1 to TRBJ2-5; there is no DNA to check the TCRdb D call of TRBD2. Germline V gene sequence: CDR1 SGHRS, CDR2 YFSETQ. CDR3 size: 18 residues. The CDR3 reads CASSLEVRGRASRETQYF.

This chain uses TRBV12-3 or TRBV12-4 with TRBJ2-2; TCRdb calls TRBD1, which cannot be checked without DNA. The CDR3 extends over 17 amino acids. The CDR3 loop is CASSFGTVIPVGGLFFF.

The rearrangement uses TRBV12-3 or TRBV12-4 and TRBJ2-3; TCRdb proposes TRBD1, but this gene call is untestable without DNA. This CDR3 contains 15 residues. CDR3 in amino acids: CASSAGTGTTDTQYF.

The chain links TRBV15 to TRBJ2-5. Germline CDR1 reads LNHNV; CDR2 reads YYDKDF (reference sequence). CDR3 length equals 16 residues. CDR3 loop: CATSRVGYLNEETQYF.

V usage is TRBV2 and J usage is TRBJ2-5. Germline CDR1 and CDR2: SNHLY and FYNNEI. This CDR3 has 11 amino acids. The CDR3 loop reads CASTTIVTQYF.

V is TRBV3-1 and J is TRBJ2-3; the D call from TCRdb, TRBD1, cannot be confirmed without DNA. Germline V gives CDR1 LGHDT, CDR2 YNNKEL (reference sequence). This CDR3 spans 17 amino acids. CDR3 in amino acids: CASSQGGLVGGTDTQYF.

V gene TRBV12-3 or TRBV12-4 combines with J gene TRBJ2-5; absent DNA, TCRdb's TRBD1 call cannot be checked. The CDR3 contains 12 residues. CDR3 residues: CASSSGGSAQYF.

This rearrangement joins TRBV12-3 or TRBV12-4 to TRBJ1-2. There are 13 residues in the CDR3. The CDR3 protein is CASRVRQTGGYTF.

The V gene is TRBV30, the J gene TRBJ2-2; the D call from TCRdb, TRBD1, cannot be confirmed without DNA. Germline CDR1 and CDR2: GTSNPN and SVGIG (reference sequence). The CDR3 extends over 14 amino acids. This CDR3 is CAWIRGTNTGELFF.

The chain is built from TRBV6-5 and TRBJ2-7; the D call of TRBD1 rests on TCRdb alone, since no DNA is present to check it. In germline, CDR1 is MNHEY, CDR2 SVGAGI. The CDR3 has 13 amino acids. CDR3 region: CASSYNPDGTSYF.

The chain joins TRBV28 to TRBJ2-5; TCRdb proposes TRBD1, but this gene call is untestable without DNA. The CDR3 sequence is 14 residues long. CDR1 is MDHEN, CDR2 SYDVKM, per germline. CDR3 sequence reads: CASSRDREEETQYF. The full variable domain, completed using reference TRBV28 and TRBJ2-5, is DVKVTQSSRYLVKRTGEKVFLECVQDMDHENMFWYRQDPGLGLRLIYFSYDVKMKEKGDIPEGYSVSREKKERFSLILESASTNQTSMYLCASSRDREEETQYFGPGTRLLVL.

The chain has TRBV7-6 and TRBJ1-4; TCRdb designates TRBD1, a call that cannot be tested without DNA. Germline V gene sequence: CDR1 SGHVS, CDR2 FNYEAQ. This CDR3 contains 14 residues. The CDR3 loop reads CASSSGLRGEKLFF.

The rearrangement joins TRBV6-6 to TRBJ1-2; TCRdb's D call of TRBD1 is untestable without DNA. CDR1 MNHNY and CDR2 SVGAGI come from the germline V gene (reference sequence). The CDR3 contains 13 residues. CDR3 residues: CASSYSVRDGYTF.